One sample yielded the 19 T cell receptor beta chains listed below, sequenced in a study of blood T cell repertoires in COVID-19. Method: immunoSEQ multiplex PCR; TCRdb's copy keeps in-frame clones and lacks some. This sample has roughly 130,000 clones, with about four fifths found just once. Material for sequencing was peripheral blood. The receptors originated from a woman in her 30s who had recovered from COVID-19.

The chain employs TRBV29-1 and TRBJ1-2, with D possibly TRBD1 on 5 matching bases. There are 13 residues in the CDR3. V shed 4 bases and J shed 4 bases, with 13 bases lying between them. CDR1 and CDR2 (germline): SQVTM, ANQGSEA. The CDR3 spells CSVGEEGTYGYTF. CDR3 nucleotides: TGCAGCGTTGGGGAGGAGGGGACCTATGGCTACACCTTC.

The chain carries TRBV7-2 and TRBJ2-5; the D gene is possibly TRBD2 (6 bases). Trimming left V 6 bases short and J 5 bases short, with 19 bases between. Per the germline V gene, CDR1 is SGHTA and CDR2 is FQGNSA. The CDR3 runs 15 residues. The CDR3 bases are TGTGCCAGCAGTCGTCGGGACTCACAGGTGGAGACCCAGTACTTC. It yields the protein CASSRRDSQVETQYF.

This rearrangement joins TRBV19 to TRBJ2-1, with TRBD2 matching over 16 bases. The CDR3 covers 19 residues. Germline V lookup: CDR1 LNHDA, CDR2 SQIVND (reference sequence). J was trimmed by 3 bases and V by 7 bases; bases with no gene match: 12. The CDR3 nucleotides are TGTGCCAGTAAATCTACGGGACTAGCGGGAGGGTCGGTCTACAATGAGCAGTTCTTC. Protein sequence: CASKSTGLAGGSVYNEQFF. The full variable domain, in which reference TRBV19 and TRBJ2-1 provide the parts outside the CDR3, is DGGITQSPKYLFRKEGQNVTLSCEQNLNHDAMYWYRQDPGQGLRLIYYSQIVNDFQKGDIAEGYSVSREKKESFPLTVTSAQKNPTAFYLCASKSTGLAGGSVYNEQFFGPGTRLTVL.

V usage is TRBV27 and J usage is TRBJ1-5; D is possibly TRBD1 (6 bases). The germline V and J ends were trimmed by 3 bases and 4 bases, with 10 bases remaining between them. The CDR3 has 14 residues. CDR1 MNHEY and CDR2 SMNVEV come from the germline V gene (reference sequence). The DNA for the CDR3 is TGTGCCAGCAGTTTCGACAGGACGAATCAGCCCCAGCATTTT. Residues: CASSFDRTNQPQHF.

This CDR3 is CASGGTPPNYNEQFF. The CDR3 DNA reads TGTGCCAGCGGGGGGACTCCTCCCAATTACAATGAGCAGTTCTTC. The rearrangement joins TRBV9 to TRBJ2-1; TRBD2 is a possible D gene (6 bases). The germline V gene has CDR1 SGDLS and CDR2 YYNGEE. CDR3 length equals 15 residues. The ends were cut back, 7 bases at V and 4 bases at J, with 18 bases in the middle.

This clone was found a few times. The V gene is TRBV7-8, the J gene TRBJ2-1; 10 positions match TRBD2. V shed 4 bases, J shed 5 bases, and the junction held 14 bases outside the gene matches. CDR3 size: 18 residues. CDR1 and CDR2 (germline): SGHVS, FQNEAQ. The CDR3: CASSSPGLAFGGHNEQFF. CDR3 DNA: TGTGCCAGCAGCTCCCCGGGACTAGCGTTCGGGGGGCACAATGAGCAGTTCTTC.

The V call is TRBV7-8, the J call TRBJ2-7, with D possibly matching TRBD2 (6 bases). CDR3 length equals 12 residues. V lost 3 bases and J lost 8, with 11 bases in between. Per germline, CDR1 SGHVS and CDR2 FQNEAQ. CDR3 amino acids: CASSLGDFKQYF. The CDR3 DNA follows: TGTGCCAGCAGCTTGGGGGACTTCAAGCAGTACTTC.

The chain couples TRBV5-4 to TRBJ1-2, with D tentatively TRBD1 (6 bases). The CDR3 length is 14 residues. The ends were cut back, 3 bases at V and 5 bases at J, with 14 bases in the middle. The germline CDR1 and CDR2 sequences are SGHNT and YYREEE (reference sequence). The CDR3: CASSYGQSLYGYTF. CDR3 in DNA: TGTGCCAGCAGCTACGGACAGTCATTATATGGCTACACCTTC. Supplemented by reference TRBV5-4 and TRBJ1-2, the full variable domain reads ETGVTQSPTHLIKTRGQQVTLRCSSQSGHNTVSWYQQALGQGPQFIFQYYREEENGRGNFPPRFSGLQFPNYSSELNVNALELDDSALYLCASSYGQSLYGYTFGSGTRLTVV.

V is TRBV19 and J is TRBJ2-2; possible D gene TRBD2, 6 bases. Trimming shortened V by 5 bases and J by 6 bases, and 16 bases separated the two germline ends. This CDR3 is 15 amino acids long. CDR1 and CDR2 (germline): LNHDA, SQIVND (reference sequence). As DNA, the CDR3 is TGTGCCAGTAGTCCTCCGGGACTCCCCGCCGGGGAGCTGTTTTTT. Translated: CASSPPGLPAGELFF.

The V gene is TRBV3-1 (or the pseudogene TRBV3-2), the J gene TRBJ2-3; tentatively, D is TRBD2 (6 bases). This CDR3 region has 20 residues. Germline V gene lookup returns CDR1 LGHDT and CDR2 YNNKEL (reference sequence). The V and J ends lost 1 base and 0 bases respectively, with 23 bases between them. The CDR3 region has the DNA TGTGCCAGCAGCCAAGGGATAAAGCCCGGGAGCCGCCCTAGCACAGATACGCAGTATTTT. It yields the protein CASSQGIKPGSRPSTDTQYF.

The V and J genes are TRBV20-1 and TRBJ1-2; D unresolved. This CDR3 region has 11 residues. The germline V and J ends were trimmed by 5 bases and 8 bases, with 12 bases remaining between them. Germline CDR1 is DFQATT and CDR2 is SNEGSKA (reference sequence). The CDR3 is CSAAVVEGYTF. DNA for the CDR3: TGCAGTGCTGCCGTAGTCGAAGGCTACACCTTC.

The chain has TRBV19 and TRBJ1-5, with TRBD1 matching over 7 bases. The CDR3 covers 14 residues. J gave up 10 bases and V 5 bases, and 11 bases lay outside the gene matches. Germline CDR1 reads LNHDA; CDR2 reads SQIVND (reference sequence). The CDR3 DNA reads TGTGCCAGTAGTTATAGACAGGGAATAGGACCCCAGCATTTT. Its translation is CASSYRQGIGPQHF.

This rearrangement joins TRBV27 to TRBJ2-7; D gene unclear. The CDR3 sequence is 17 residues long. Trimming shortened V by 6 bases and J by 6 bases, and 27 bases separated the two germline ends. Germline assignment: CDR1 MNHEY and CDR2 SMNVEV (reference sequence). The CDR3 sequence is CASSQDQDPRARGEQYF. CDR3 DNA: TGTGCCAGCAGCCAAGACCAAGACCCCCGTGCCCGAGGCGAGCAGTACTTC.

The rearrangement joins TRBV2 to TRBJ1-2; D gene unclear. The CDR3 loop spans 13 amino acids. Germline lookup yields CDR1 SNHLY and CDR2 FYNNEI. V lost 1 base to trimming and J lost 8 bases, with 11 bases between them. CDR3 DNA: TGTGCCAGCAGTGAAGATTCGCTTGGCGGCTACACCTTC. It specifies CASSEDSLGGYTF.

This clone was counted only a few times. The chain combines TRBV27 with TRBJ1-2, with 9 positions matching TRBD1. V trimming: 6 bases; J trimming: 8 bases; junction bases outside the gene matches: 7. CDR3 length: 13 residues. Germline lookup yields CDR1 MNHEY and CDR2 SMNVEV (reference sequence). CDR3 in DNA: TGTGCCAGCAGCCGGACAGGGGTTGTCGGCTACACCTTC. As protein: CASSRTGVVGYTF.

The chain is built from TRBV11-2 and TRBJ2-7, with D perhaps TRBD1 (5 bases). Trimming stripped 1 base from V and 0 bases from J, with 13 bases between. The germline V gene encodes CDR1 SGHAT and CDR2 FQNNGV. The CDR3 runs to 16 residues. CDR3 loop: CASSLAPQQASYEQYF. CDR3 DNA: TGTGCCAGCAGCTTAGCCCCGCAACAGGCCTCCTACGAGCAGTACTTC.

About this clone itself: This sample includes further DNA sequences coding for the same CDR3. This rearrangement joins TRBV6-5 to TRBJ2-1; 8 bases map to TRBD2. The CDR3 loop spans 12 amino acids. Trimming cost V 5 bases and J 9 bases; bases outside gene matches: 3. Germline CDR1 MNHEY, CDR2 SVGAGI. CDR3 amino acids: CASSKRGGEQFF. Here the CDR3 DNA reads TGTGCCAGCAGTAAACGGGGGGGTGAGCAGTTCTTC.

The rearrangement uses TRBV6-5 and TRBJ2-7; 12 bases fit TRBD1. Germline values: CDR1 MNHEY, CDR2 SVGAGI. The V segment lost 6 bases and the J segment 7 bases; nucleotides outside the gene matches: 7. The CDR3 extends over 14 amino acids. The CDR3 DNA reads TGTGCCAGCAGATGGGACAGGGGGCGAGGAGAGCAGTACTTC. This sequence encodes CASRWDRGRGEQYF.

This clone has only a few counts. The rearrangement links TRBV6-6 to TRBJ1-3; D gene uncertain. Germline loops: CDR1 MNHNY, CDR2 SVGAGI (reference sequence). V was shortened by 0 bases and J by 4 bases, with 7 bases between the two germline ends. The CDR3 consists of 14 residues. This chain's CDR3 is CASSYSLTGNTIYF. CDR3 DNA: TGTGCCAGCAGTTACTCTCTAACCGGAAACACCATATATTTT.